This TCR beta chain stems from a study of radiotherapy plus CTLA-4 blockade in lung cancer. Study in general: Among all patients, 18% showed objective responses, while 30% to 35% had disease control.

The CDR3 length is 16 residues. Germline trimming cut 2 bases from V and 2 bases from J; bases unmatched to any gene: 3. From germline, CDR1 is MNHNS and CDR2 SASEGT. Whole-study results and caveats: In blood, early T cell clone dynamics reportedly predicted response best, together with interferon-beta. TCR clones of tumor origin grew in blood after radiotherapy plus ipilimumab.

CTLA-4 blockade with ipilimumab, together with focal radiation, was given to patients with chemo-refractory metastatic non-small-cell lung cancer. About this clone: Its antigen is currently unknown.

Data came from immunoSEQ multiplex PCR; TCRdb stores just in-frame clones and leaves some out. The repertoire includes about 64,000 clones, approximately 68% of them detected once, and about 8% sits in the top ten. The chain is built from TRBV6-1 and TRBJ1-5; TRBD1 matches at 10 bases. This specimen consisted of peripheral blood, obtained from a patient treated with radiotherapy plus ipilimumab. This clonotype originated in a human donor with non-small cell lung cancer whose response to radiotherapy plus ipilimumab could not be evaluated. This chain's CDR3 is CASSERTGGGNQPQHF. DNA for the CDR3: TGTGCCAGCAGTGAAAGGACAGGGGGAGGCAATCAGCCCCAGCATTTT.